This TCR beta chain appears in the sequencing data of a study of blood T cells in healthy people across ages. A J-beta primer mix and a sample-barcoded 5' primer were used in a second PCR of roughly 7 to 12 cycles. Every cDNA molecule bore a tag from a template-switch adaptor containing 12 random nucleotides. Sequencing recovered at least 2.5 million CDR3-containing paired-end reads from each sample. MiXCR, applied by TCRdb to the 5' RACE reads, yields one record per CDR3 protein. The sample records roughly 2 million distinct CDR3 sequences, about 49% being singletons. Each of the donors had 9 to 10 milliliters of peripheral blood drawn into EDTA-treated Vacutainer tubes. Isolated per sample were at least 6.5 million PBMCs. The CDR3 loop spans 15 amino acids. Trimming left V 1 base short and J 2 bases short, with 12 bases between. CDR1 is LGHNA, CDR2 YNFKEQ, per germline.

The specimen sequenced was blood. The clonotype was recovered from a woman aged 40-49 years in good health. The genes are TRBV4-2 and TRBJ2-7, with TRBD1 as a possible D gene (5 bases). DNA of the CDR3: TGTGCCAGCAGCCAAGTAGGGGCGGAAACCTACGAGCAGTACTTC. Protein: CASSQVGAETYEQYF.